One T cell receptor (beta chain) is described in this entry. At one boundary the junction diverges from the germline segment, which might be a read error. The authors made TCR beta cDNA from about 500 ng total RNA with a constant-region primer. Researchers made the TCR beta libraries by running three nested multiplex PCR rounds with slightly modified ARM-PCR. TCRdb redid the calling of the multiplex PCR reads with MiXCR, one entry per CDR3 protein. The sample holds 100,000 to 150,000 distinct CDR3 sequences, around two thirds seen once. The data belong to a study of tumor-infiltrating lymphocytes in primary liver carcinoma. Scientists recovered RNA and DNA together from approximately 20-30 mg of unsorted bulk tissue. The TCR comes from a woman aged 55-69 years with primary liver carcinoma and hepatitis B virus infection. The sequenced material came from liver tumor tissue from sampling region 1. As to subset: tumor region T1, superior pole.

The CDR3 DNA follows: TGTGCCAACAGTGATTCCCGATCCGGGACAGGGGCTGGCTACACCTTC. Translated, it gives CANSDSRSGTGAGYTF. The chain joins TRBV24-1 to TRBJ1-2, with 10 bases that match TRBD1. The CDR3 sequence is 16 residues long. CDR1 and CDR2 from the germline V gene are KGHDR and SFDVKD.